What follows are 9 T cell receptor beta chains derived from one specimen sequenced in a study of CXCR3-negative and CXCR3-positive naive CD8 T cells (dated by TCRdb to between 2018 and 2021). Results and caveats for the whole study, not just this receptor: TRB CDR3s from CXCR3-positive naive cells showed higher hydrophobicity (lower Kidera factor 4), lower energy, and higher strength and volume indices than CXCR3-negative naive cells.

The run used a NextSeq 550. The Human TCR Profiling Kit (MiLaboratory) was used to prepare UMI-labeled 5' RACE TRB cDNA libraries. TCRdb reprocessed the reads, reporting each CDR3 protein sequence once and no DNA. For this sample, the table gives over 70,000 distinct CDR3 sequences. Around 0.53% of the sample rests with the top ten. Their specific antigens are unknown. Input material: naive CXCR3+ CD8+ T cells from blood. The sample's cell subset or site label, decoded: CD45RO-CCR7+CD27+CD95- naive CD8+ T cells expressing CXCR3 (TNR3+). Receptor source: a human donor in good health. Some clones in this sample may be carry-over from other donors' samples.

The chain uses TRBV28 and TRBJ2-4; TCRdb's D call of TRBD1 is untestable without DNA. This CDR3 has 17 amino acids. Germline V lookup: CDR1 MDHEN, CDR2 SYDVKM. CDR3 loop: CASSYTGTGTPINIQYF.

The chain links TRBV12-3 or TRBV12-4 to TRBJ2-1. The CDR3 has 12 residues. The CDR3 loop is CASNLNGNEQFF.

V usage is TRBV7-6 and J usage is TRBJ2-7; checking the TCRdb D call of TRBD1 is not possible without DNA. Looked up from germline, CDR1 is SGHVS and CDR2 is FNYEAQ. This CDR3 is 12 amino acids long. This CDR3 reads CASGDRAGEQYF. The full variable domain, its missing parts supplied by reference TRBV7-6 and TRBJ2-7, is GAGVSQSPRYKVTKRGQDVALRCDPISGHVSLYWYRQALGQGPEFLTYFNYEAQQDKSGLPNDRFSAERPEGSISTLTIQRTEQRDSAMYRCASGDRAGEQYFGPGTRLTVT.

This chain joins TRBV20-1 and TRBJ1-2; the D call of TRBD1 rests on TCRdb alone, since no DNA is present to check it. There are 14 residues in the CDR3. Germline CDR1 and CDR2: DFQATT and SNEGSKA (reference sequence). CDR3 amino acids: CSAREVTGGYGYTF.

This chain joins TRBV28 and TRBJ2-1. Germline V gives CDR1 MDHEN, CDR2 SYDVKM. The CDR3 totals 17 residues. The CDR3 sequence is CASSFFSWSSSYNEQFF.

CDR3 in amino acids: CASSSAGTGELFF. The genes are TRBV27 and TRBJ2-2; TCRdb indicates TRBD2, and absent DNA this call remains unverified. The CDR3 totals 13 residues. Germline V gene data show CDR1 as MNHEY and CDR2 as SMNVEV (reference sequence).

The chain couples TRBV5-1 to TRBJ1-5; TCRdb picks TRBD1, but there is no DNA to check that call. The length of the CDR3 is 14 residues. Germline V CDR1 and CDR2: SGHRS, YFSETQ. CDR3 sequence reads: CASSSTGLGQPQHF.

This chain joins TRBV4-2 and TRBJ1-1. Per germline, CDR1 LGHNA and CDR2 YNFKEQ. The CDR3 covers 14 residues. CDR3: CASSFSREVTEAFF.

The chain carries TRBV28 and TRBJ2-5; TCRdb selects TRBD2, and the lack of DNA leaves this call unchecked. The CDR3 covers 17 residues. In germline, CDR1 is MDHEN, CDR2 SYDVKM. The CDR3 sequence is CASSFILRDSLGETQYF.